These 29 T cell receptor beta chains originate from one sample sequenced in a study of PD-1 blockade in classical Hodgkin lymphoma. Some clones are missing from TCRdb's copy, which holds only in-frame ones; the method was immunoSEQ multiplex PCR. Of 72,000 or so clones listed, 90% to 95% are singletons. All the patients suffered relapse after autologous stem cell transplantation, and brentuximab vedotin exposure differed. This sample comprised peripheral blood mononuclear cells (PBMCs), obtained at baseline. These receptors were taken from a human donor with classical Hodgkin lymphoma.

The CDR3 coding sequence is TGTGCCAGCAGTCGAACAGGGATAGCGGCCCAGTACTTC. This codes for CASSRTGIAAQYF. The chain is built from TRBV2 and TRBJ2-5; D is perhaps TRBD1 or TRBD2 (6 bases each). The CDR3 sequence is 13 residues long. The germline V and J ends were trimmed by 5 bases and 9 bases, with 16 bases remaining between them. The germline gives CDR1 SNHLY, CDR2 FYNNEI.

The chain links TRBV18 to TRBJ2-2; TRBD2 matches 10 bases. The CDR3 covers 18 residues. The J segment lost 0 bases and the V segment lost 5 bases, leaving 9 bases of the junction unmatched. Per germline, CDR1 KGHSH and CDR2 LQKENI. CDR3 sequence: CASSGPSGGDTNTGELFF. For the CDR3, the DNA is TGTGCCAGCTCAGGACCTAGCGGGGGCGATACGAACACCGGGGAGCTGTTTTTT. Complete variable domain (other parts from reference TRBV18 and TRBJ2-2): NAGVMQNPRHLVRRRGQEARLRCSPMKGHSHVYWYRQLPEEGLKFMVYLQKENIIDESGMPKERFSAEFPKEGPSILRIQQVVRGDSAAYFCASSGPSGGDTNTGELFFGEGSRLTVL.

V is TRBV4-1 and J is TRBJ1-5; possibly TRBD1 for D (5 bases). CDR1 is MGHRA, CDR2 YSYEKL, per germline. The V gene lost 0 bases and the J gene lost 3 bases, with 12 bases spanning the gap. The CDR3 is made up of 16 amino acids. The CDR3 nucleotides are TGCGCCAGCAGCCAAGAAGAAGGGGCACTCAATCAGCCCCAGCATTTT. Its protein is CASSQEEGALNQPQHF.

The V and J genes are TRBV9 and TRBJ1-3, with D perhaps TRBD1 (6 bases). This CDR3 is 15 amino acids long. Germline V gives CDR1 SGDLS, CDR2 YYNGEE. Trimming stripped 0 bases from V and 4 bases from J, with 11 bases between. Here the CDR3 reads CASSVETGKGNTIYF. The DNA of the CDR3 is TGTGCCAGCAGCGTAGAAACAGGGAAGGGAAACACCATATATTTT.

This sequence joins TRBV19 and TRBJ2-7, with a weak D call TRBD1 (5 bases). CDR1 and CDR2 (germline): LNHDA, SQIVND (reference sequence). The CDR3 spans 13 residues. Trimming took off 1 base at V and 3 bases at J, with 7 bases between the two ends. This chain's CDR3 is CASSIVQGYEQYF. The CDR3 DNA sequence: TGTGCCAGTAGTATAGTCCAGGGCTACGAGCAGTACTTC.

This chain joins TRBV28 and TRBJ1-4, with 9 bases identical to TRBD1. The germline gives CDR1 MDHEN, CDR2 SYDVKM. The CDR3 has 15 residues. The trim removed 5 bases at V and 7 bases at J, leaving 8 bases unmatched. CDR3 in amino acids: CASSIRDREVEKLFF. For the CDR3, the DNA is TGTGCCAGCAGTATCCGGGACAGGGAGGTTGAAAAACTGTTTTTT.

J is TRBJ2-2 and V is TRBV4-3; D call uncertain. Trimming left V 0 bases short and J 4 bases short, with 6 bases between. Germline assignment: CDR1 LGHNA and CDR2 YSLEER. CDR3 length: 14 residues. Written as DNA, the CDR3 is TGCGCCAGCAGCCAAGATTTCGCCACCGGGGAGCTGTTTTTT. It codes for CASSQDFATGELFF.

The chain has TRBV2 and TRBJ1-4; D uncertain. Germline CDR1 SNHLY, CDR2 FYNNEI. This CDR3 spans 15 amino acids. Between the trimmed V and J ends, which lost 7 bases and 2 bases, there was a span of 14 bases. CDR3 residues: CASTTAKVTNEKLFF. CDR3 nucleotides: TGTGCCAGCACCACGGCCAAGGTCACTAATGAAAAACTGTTTTTT.

The chain links TRBV5-1 to TRBJ2-2, with 7 bases lining up with TRBD1. Germline V lookup: CDR1 SGHRS, CDR2 YFSETQ. The CDR3 has 18 amino acids. The J segment lost 4 bases and the V segment lost 1 base, leaving 13 bases of the junction unmatched. The DNA for the CDR3 is TGCGCCAGCAGCTTGTGGGCGAACGACAGGGAAGTCACCGGGGAGCTGTTTTTT. The encoded protein is CASSLWANDREVTGELFF.

The genes are TRBV9 and TRBJ1-1; tentative D call: TRBD1 (5 bases). Trimming cost V 0 bases and J 10 bases, with 10 bases left between them. The CDR3 runs 12 residues. Germline-derived CDR1 and CDR2 are SGDLS and YYNGEE. CDR3 sequence: CASSVAAGRAFF. The CDR3 coding sequence is TGTGCCAGCAGCGTAGCTGCAGGGAGAGCTTTCTTT.

This clone was seen only once. In DNA, the CDR3 is TGTGCCAGCAGCCCGAACATGGGTTCACAGTTCTTC. As protein: CASSPNMGSQFF. The chain couples TRBV14 to TRBJ2-1, with D hard to call. Trimming cost V 4 bases and J 13 bases, with 14 bases left between them. Per the germline V gene, CDR1 is SGHDN and CDR2 is FVKESK. The CDR3 has 12 residues.

CDR3 amino acids: CASSTLQDFKNIQYF. The CDR3 nucleotides read TGTGCCAGCAGCACCCTTCAGGATTTCAAAAACATTCAGTACTTC. This rearrangement joins TRBV27 to TRBJ2-4; D is uncertain. Deletions cut 6 bases from V and 3 bases from J, with 15 bases between. This CDR3 is 15 amino acids long. Germline CDR1 is MNHEY and CDR2 is SMNVEV (reference sequence).

The chain employs TRBV5-1 and TRBJ1-1; perhaps TRBD1 as D (6 bases). The V end was cut by 2 bases, the J end by 1 base, with 15 bases between. This CDR3 region has 16 residues. Germline values: CDR1 SGHRS, CDR2 YFSETQ. CDR3 DNA: TGCGCCAGCAGCTTAACCCGGGGGCCGCAGAACACTGAAGCTTTCTTT. It yields the protein CASSLTRGPQNTEAFF.

The gene calls are TRBV7-3 and TRBJ2-7, with 7 bases fitting TRBD2. Germline lookup yields CDR1 SGHTA and CDR2 FQGTGA. The CDR3 consists of 14 residues. Losses at the gene ends were 5 bases for V and 0 bases for J; bases not matched to a gene: 4. CDR3 protein: CASSPSGGSYEQYF. CDR3 sequence (DNA): TGTGCCAGCAGCCCTAGCGGTGGCTCCTACGAGCAGTACTTC.

This chain links TRBV15 with TRBJ1-2, with D hard to call. V was pared by 5 bases and J by 6 bases, with 10 bases between. Germline CDR1 reads LNHNV; CDR2 reads YYDKDF (reference sequence). CDR3 size: 12 residues. In DNA, the CDR3 is TGTGCCACCAGCCCCTTAGGTGATGGCTACACCTTC. Residues: CATSPLGDGYTF.

The chain combines TRBV28 with TRBJ2-7; 8 bases fit TRBD2. Germline trimming cut 2 bases from V and 0 bases from J; bases unmatched to any gene: 15. The germline V gene has CDR1 MDHEN and CDR2 SYDVKM. The CDR3 loop spans 19 amino acids. In nucleotides, the CDR3 is TGTGCCAGCAGTTTAAGTTTAGGGGGGCTAGCGGGCATCTCCTACGAGCAGTACTTC. As protein: CASSLSLGGLAGISYEQYF.

J is TRBJ2-2 and V is TRBV7-3; D is undetermined. The germline V and J ends were trimmed by 2 bases and 4 bases, with 17 bases remaining between them. CDR1 is SGHTA and CDR2 is FQGTGA in the germline V gene. This CDR3 has 17 residues. Here the CDR3 reads CASSLWGQDPSTGELFF. The CDR3 DNA reads TGTGCCAGCAGCTTATGGGGTCAGGATCCGAGCACCGGGGAGCTGTTTTTT.

The chain couples TRBV29-1 to TRBJ1-2, with TRBD1 identical over 9 bases. With V trimmed by 8 bases and J by 6 bases, 25 bases remained unmatched. Germline-derived CDR1 and CDR2 are SQVTM and ANQGSEA. The length of the CDR3 is 18 residues. The CDR3 bases are TGCAGCCCGAGGGGGACAGGGTTTAACATTACGTCCCGGGATGGCTACACCTTC. Translating gives CSPRGTGFNITSRDGYTF.

The J gene is TRBJ1-4, the V gene TRBV6-1, with D uncertain. The CDR3 sequence is 11 residues long. The germline gives CDR1 MNHNS, CDR2 SASEGT. V was pared by 2 bases and J by 8 bases, with 3 bases between. The CDR3 DNA reads as TGTGCCAGCAGTGAATTCGAAAAACTGTTTTTT. Amino acid sequence: CASSEFEKLFF.

This chain links TRBV19 with TRBJ1-1; D not certain. This CDR3 region has 15 residues. V lost 5 bases and J lost 4, with 17 bases in between. Germline V CDR1 and CDR2: LNHDA, SQIVND (reference sequence). Here the CDR3 reads CASSPREKVGTEAFF. The CDR3 bases are TGTGCCAGTAGTCCCCGCGAAAAGGTGGGCACTGAAGCTTTCTTT. Combining the CDR3 with reference TRBV19 and TRBJ1-1 gives the whole variable domain DGGITQSPKYLFRKEGQNVTLSCEQNLNHDAMYWYRQDPGQGLRLIYYSQIVNDFQKGDIAEGYSVSREKKESFPLTVTSAQKNPTAFYLCASSPREKVGTEAFFGQGTRLTVV.

This clone was seen a single time. The chain recombines TRBV7-8 with TRBJ1-2; 7 positions agree with TRBD1. J was trimmed by 2 bases and V by 5 bases; bases with no gene match: 17. Germline values: CDR1 SGHVS, CDR2 FQNEAQ. CDR3 length: 18 amino acids. The chain's CDR3 is CASSDRALGRRANYGYTF. Here the CDR3 DNA reads TGTGCCAGCAGCGACAGGGCACTAGGTAGAAGGGCAAACTATGGCTACACCTTC. The variable domain in full, with the rest retrieved from reference TRBV7-8 and TRBJ1-2, is GAGVSQSPRYKVAKRGQDVALRCDPISGHVSLFWYQQALGQGPEFLTYFQNEAQLDKSGLPSDRFFAERPEGSVSTLKIQRTQQEDSAVYLCASSDRALGRRANYGYTFGSGTRLTVV.

In nucleotides, the CDR3 is TGTGCCATCAGTCCGGGACTAGCGGGGACCTACGAGCAGTACTTC. It codes for CAISPGLAGTYEQYF. This sequence joins TRBV10-3 and TRBJ2-7; TRBD2 agrees at 13 bases. This CDR3 region has 15 residues. J lost 2 bases, V lost 5 bases, and 3 bases had no gene match. Per the germline V gene, CDR1 is ENHRY and CDR2 is SYGVKD.

This CDR3 reads CASSLTQGAEAFF. CDR3 DNA: TGTGCCAGCAGCTTAACCCAGGGGGCTGAAGCTTTCTTT. The V call is TRBV11-3, the J call TRBJ1-1, with 7 positions matching TRBD1. CDR3 length equals 13 residues. Germline trimming cut 2 bases from V and 6 bases from J; bases unmatched to any gene: 3. The germline gives CDR1 SGHNT, CDR2 YENEEA.

J is TRBJ1-1 and V is TRBV19; 8 positions match TRBD1. V was pared by 4 bases and J by 3 bases, with 7 bases of the junction left unmatched. The germline V gene encodes CDR1 LNHDA and CDR2 SQIVND (reference sequence). The CDR3 extends over 15 amino acids. The chain's CDR3 is CASSRSGGGDTEAFF. Here the CDR3 DNA reads TGTGCCAGTAGTAGATCAGGGGGCGGAGACACTGAAGCTTTCTTT.

The rearrangement joins TRBV27 to TRBJ1-2, with 7 bases lining up with TRBD1. V dropped 5 bases and J dropped 5; count of bases not matched to a gene: 8. The CDR3 totals 14 residues. Germline CDR1 and CDR2: MNHEY and SMNVEV (reference sequence). The chain's CDR3 is CASSDRDFFYGYTF. CDR3 bases: TGTGCCAGCAGTGACAGGGACTTCTTTTATGGCTACACCTTC.

The gene calls are TRBV7-6 and TRBJ1-1; D possibly corresponds to TRBD1 (5 bases). The CDR3 runs 17 residues. Trimming took 4 bases from V and 5 from J, leaving 23 bases between them. The germline V gene has CDR1 SGHVS and CDR2 FNYEAQ. This chain's CDR3 is CASSSRDSPSPGTEAFF. The CDR3 nucleotides read TGTGCCAGCAGCTCCCGGGACTCCCCATCCCCGGGAACTGAAGCTTTCTTT. The full variable domain, rest sourced from reference TRBV7-6 and TRBJ1-1, is GAGVSQSPRYKVTKRGQDVALRCDPISGHVSLYWYRQALGQGPEFLTYFNYEAQQDKSGLPNDRFSAERPEGSISTLTIQRTEQRDSAMYRCASSSRDSPSPGTEAFFGQGTRLTVV.

The chain carries TRBV2 and TRBJ1-2, with D tentatively TRBD1 (5 bases). This CDR3 comprises 14 residues. In germline, CDR1 is SNHLY, CDR2 FYNNEI. Trimming took 4 bases from V and 8 from J, leaving 17 bases between them. CDR3 nucleotides: TGTGCCAGCAGTGCGCAGGGCGCCGAGGGGGGCTACACCTTC. This codes for CASSAQGAEGGYTF.

The gene calls are TRBV6-4 and TRBJ2-7, with D perhaps assigned TRBD1 or TRBD2 (5 bases each). CDR3 size: 15 residues. The germline CDR1 and CDR2 sequences are MRHNA and SNTAGT. Trimming took off 4 bases at V and 4 bases at J, with 17 bases between the two ends. CDR3 residues: CASSVRLGLAYEQYF. The CDR3 bases are TGTGCCAGCAGTGTACGGCTGGGGCTAGCTTACGAGCAGTACTTC.

The rearrangement joins TRBV5-1 to TRBJ1-2, with 7 bases that match TRBD1. This CDR3 is built from 18 residues. Germline V CDR1 and CDR2: SGHRS, YFSETQ. J was trimmed by 3 bases and V by 0 bases; bases with no gene match: 14. CDR3 nucleotides: TGCGCCAGCAGCTTGGGCCTCGGACAGGATCCCCCCTACTATGGCTACACCTTC. Its protein is CASSLGLGQDPPYYGYTF. The full variable domain, in which reference TRBV5-1 and TRBJ1-2 provide the parts outside the CDR3, is KAGVTQTPRYLIKTRGQQVTLSCSPISGHRSVSWYQQTPGQGLQFLFEYFSETQRNKGNFPGRFSGRQFSNSRSEMNVSTLELGDSALYLCASSLGLGQDPPYYGYTFGSGTRLTVV.